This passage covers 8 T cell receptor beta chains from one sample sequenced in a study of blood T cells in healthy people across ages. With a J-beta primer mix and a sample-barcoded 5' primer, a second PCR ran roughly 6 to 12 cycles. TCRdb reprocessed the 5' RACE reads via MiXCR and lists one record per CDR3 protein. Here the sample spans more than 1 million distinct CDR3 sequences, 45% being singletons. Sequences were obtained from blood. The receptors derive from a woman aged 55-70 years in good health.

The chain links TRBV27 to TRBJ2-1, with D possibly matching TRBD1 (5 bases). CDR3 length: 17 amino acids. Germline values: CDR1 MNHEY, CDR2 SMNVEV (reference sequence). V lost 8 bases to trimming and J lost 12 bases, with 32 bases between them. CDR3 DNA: TGTGCCAGCCGTCTAGAACTGACAGTCATGTCCTCAAGTGTGCAGTTCTTC. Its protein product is CASRLELTVMSSSVQFF.

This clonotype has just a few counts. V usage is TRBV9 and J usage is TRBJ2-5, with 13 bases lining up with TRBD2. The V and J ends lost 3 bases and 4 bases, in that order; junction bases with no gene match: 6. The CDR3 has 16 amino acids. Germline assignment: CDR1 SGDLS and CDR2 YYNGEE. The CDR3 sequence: CASSAGLAGSVETQYF. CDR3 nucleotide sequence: TGTGCCAGCAGCGCGGGACTAGCGGGAAGCGTAGAGACCCAGTACTTC. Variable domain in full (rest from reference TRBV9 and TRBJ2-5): DSGVTQTPKHLITATGQRVTLRCSPRSGDLSVYWYQQSLDQGLQFLIQYYNGEERAKGNILERFSAQQFPDLHSELNLSSLELGDSALYFCASSAGLAGSVETQYFGPGTRLLVL.

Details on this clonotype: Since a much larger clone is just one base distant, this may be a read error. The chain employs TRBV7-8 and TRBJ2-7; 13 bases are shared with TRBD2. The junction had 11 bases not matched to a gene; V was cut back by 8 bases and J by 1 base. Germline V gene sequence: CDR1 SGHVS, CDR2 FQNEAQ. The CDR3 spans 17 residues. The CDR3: CASDWRTSGRGSYEQYF. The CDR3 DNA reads TGTGCCAGCGACTGGAGGACTAGCGGGAGAGGGTCCTACGAGCAGTACTTC.

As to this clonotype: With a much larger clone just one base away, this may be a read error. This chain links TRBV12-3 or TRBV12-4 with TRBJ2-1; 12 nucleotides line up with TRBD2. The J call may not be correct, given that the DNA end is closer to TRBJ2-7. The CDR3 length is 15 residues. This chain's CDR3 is CASRTSGSSYNEQYF. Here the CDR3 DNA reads TGTGCCAGCAGGACTAGCGGGAGCTCCTACAATGAGCAGTACTTC.

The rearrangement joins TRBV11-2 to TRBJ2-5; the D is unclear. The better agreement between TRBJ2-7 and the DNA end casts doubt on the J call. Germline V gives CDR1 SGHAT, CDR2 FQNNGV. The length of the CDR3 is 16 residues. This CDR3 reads CASSLDRGPIRYEQYF. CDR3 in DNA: TGTGCCAGCAGCTTAGATCGCGGACCGATAAGATACGAGCAGTACTTC.

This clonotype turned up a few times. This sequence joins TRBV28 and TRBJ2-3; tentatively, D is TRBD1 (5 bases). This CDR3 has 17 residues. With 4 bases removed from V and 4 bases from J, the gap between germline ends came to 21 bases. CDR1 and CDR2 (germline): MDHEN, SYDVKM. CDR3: CASSSLIDSMDPDTQYF. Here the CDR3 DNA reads TGTGCCAGCAGTTCCCTGATTGACAGCATGGACCCAGATACGCAGTATTTT.

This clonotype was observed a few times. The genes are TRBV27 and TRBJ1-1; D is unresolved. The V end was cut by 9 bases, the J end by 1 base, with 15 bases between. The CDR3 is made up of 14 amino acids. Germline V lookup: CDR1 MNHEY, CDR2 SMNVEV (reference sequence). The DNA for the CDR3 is TGTGCCAGTCTCCCCCGAGCCAGGAACACTGAAGCTTTCTTT. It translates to CASLPRARNTEAFF.

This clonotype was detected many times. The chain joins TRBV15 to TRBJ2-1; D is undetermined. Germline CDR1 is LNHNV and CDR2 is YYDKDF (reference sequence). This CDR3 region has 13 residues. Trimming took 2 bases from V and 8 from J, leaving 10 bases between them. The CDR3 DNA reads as TGTGCCACCAGCAGACCTCTCCGAGATGAGCAGTTCTTC. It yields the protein CATSRPLRDEQFF.